This record concerns one T cell receptor beta chain sequence. The sample originates from a study of T cell changes during pregnancy in multiple sclerosis. TCRdb keeps only in-frame clones here, not all; method: immunoSEQ multiplex PCR. This table holds roughly 87,000 clones, approximately 91% found once. Sequencing was performed on PBMCs, taken in the first trimester of pregnancy. This receptor was identified in a female donor in good health, serving as a control in a pregnancy study. Some clones in this sample may be carry-over from other donors' samples.

In DNA form, the CDR3 reads TGTGCCAGCAGCTTAGGGGAGGCTGGAAACACCATATATTTT. This gives the protein CASSLGEAGNTIYF. J is TRBJ1-3 and V is TRBV7-6; D ambiguous. Germline assignment: CDR1 SGHVS and CDR2 FNYEAQ. There are 14 residues in the CDR3. The V and J ends lost 1 base and 2 bases respectively, with 6 bases between them. The complete variable domain, with remaining parts taken from reference TRBV7-6 and TRBJ1-3, reads GAGVSQSPRYKVTKRGQDVALRCDPISGHVSLYWYRQALGQGPEFLTYFNYEAQQDKSGLPNDRFSAERPEGSISTLTIQRTEQRDSAMYRCASSLGEAGNTIYFGEGSWLTVV.